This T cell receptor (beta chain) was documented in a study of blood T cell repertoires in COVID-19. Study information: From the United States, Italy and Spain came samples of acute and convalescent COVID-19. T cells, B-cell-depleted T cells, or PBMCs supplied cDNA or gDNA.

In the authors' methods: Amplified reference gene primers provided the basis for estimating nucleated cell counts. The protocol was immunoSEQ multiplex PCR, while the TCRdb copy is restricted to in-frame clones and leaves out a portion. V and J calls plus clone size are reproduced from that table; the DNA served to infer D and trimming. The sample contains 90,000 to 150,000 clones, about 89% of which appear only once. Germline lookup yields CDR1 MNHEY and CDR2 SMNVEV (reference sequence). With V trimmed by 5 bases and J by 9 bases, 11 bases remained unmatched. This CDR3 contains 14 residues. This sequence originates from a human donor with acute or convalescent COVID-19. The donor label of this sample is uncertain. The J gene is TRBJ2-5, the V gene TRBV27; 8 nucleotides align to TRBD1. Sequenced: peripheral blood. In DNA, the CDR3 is TGTGCCAGCAGTGCGACAGGGGTAGCCTTGGCCCAGTACTTC. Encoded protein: CASSATGVALAQYF.